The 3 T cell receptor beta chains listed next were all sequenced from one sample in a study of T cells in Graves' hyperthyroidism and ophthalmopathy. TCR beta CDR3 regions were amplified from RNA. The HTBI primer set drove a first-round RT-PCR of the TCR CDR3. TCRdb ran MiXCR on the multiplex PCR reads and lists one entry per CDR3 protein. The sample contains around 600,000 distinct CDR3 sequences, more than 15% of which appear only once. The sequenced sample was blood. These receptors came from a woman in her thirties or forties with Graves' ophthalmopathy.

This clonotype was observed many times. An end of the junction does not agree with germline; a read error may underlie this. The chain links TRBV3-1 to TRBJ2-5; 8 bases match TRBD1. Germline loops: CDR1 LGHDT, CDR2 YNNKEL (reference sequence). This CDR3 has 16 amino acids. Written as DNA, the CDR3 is TGTGCCAGCAGCCTCCCGGCAGGGGGCATTCAAGGGACCCAGTACTTC. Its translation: CASSLPAGGIQGTQYF.

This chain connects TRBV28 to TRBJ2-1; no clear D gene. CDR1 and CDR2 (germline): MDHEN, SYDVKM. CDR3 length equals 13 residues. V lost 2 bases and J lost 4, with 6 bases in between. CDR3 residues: CASSLPNYNEQFF. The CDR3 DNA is TGTGCCAGCAGTTTACCCAATTACAATGAGCAGTTCTTC. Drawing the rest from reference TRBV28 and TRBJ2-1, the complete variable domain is DVKVTQSSRYLVKRTGEKVFLECVQDMDHENMFWYRQDPGLGLRLIYFSYDVKMKEKGDIPEGYSVSREKKERFSLILESASTNQTSMYLCASSLPNYNEQFFGPGTRLTVL.

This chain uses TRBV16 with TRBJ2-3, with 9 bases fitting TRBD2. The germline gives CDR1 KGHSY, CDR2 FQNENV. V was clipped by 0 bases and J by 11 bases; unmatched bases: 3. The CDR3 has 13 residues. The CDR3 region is CASSQSAGGEQYF. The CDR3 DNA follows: TGTGCCAGCAGCCAATCAGCGGGAGGAGAGCAGTATTTT.